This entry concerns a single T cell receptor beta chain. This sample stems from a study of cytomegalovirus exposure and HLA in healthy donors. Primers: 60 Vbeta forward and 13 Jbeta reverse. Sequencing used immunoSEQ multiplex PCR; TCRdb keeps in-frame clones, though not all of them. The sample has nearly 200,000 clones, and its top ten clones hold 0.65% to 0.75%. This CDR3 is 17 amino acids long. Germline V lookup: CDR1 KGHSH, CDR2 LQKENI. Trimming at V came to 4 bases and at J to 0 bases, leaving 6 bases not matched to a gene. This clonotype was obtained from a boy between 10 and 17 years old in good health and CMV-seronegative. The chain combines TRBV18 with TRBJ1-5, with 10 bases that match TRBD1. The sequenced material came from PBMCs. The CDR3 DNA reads TGTGCCAGCTCACGCGACCGGGACAGGGGTAGCAATCAGCCCCAGCATTTT. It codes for CASSRDRDRGSNQPQHF.